The 24 T cell receptor beta chains below come from one sample, sequenced in a study of shared clonotypes between healthy human individuals (dated by TCRdb to between 2020 and 2021). Preparation of the library involved the immunoSEQ multiplex PCR assay. The immuneACCESS repertoire file appears here via TCRdb, limited to in-frame rearrangements. These files lack a portion of the clones; in checked studies, under half of the deficit traces to unresolved V genes, and the cause of the others is not known. For this sample there are about 2 million clones; around 95% appear just once. The ten largest clones add up to 0.13% of the sample. Source material: naive CD4+ T cells sorted from blood. Taken with the paper, the label for cell subset or site translates to: CD45RA+ positively selected. The source of these receptors is a man aged 18 to 29 in good health.

On this clone itself: This CDR3 is also generated by other DNA sequences in the sample. The chain carries TRBV5-1 and TRBJ2-3; tentative D call: TRBD2 (5 bases). CDR1 is SGHRS and CDR2 is YFSETQ in the germline V gene. CDR3 length: 15 residues. V lost 1 base to trimming and J lost 2 bases, with 11 bases between them. The CDR3 loop is CASSLQVGVTDTQYF. The CDR3 coding sequence is TGCGCCAGCAGCTTGCAGGTGGGAGTCACAGATACGCAGTATTTT.

The rearrangement joins TRBV29-1 to TRBJ1-4, with D uncertain. Germline V gives CDR1 SQVTM, CDR2 ANQGSEA. Between the trimmed V and J ends, which lost 6 bases and 8 bases, there was a span of 16 bases. CDR3 length: 13 residues. CDR3 DNA sequence: TGCAGCGTCACCCCCCGACTAAGCGAAAAACTGTTTTTT. It encodes CSVTPRLSEKLFF.

The rearrangement links TRBV14 to TRBJ2-3; D not certain. CDR1 SGHDN and CDR2 FVKESK come from the germline V gene. Trimming stripped 0 bases from V and 2 bases from J, with 9 bases between. The CDR3 loop spans 15 amino acids. The DNA for the CDR3 is TGTGCCAGCAGCCAAGATGTCATAGACACAGATACGCAGTATTTT. Translating it yields CASSQDVIDTDTQYF.

This rearrangement joins TRBV11-2 to TRBJ2-5, with TRBD1 identical over 8 bases. This CDR3 region has 16 residues. Unmatched junction bases numbered 12, after V lost 4 bases and J lost 5 bases. CDR1 SGHAT and CDR2 FQNNGV come from the germline V gene. CDR3 protein: CASSSGLQGAMETQYF. CDR3 DNA: TGTGCCAGCAGCTCCGGGTTGCAGGGGGCCATGGAGACCCAGTACTTC. The full variable domain, completed using reference TRBV11-2 and TRBJ2-5, is EAGVAQSPRYKIIEKRQSVAFWCNPISGHATLYWYQQILGQGPKLLIQFQNNGVVDDSQLPKDRFSAERLKGVDSTLKIQPAKLEDSAVYLCASSSGLQGAMETQYFGPGTRLLVL.

The V gene is TRBV2, the J gene TRBJ1-5, with 7 bases aligning to TRBD1. The CDR3 spans 15 residues. The ends lost 6 bases at V and 2 bases at J; junction bases unmatched: 7. Germline values: CDR1 SNHLY, CDR2 FYNNEI. In DNA form, the CDR3 reads TGTGCCAGCAGAACGGACAGGTTGGGCAATCAGCCCCAGCATTTT. Residues: CASRTDRLGNQPQHF.

This chain links TRBV5-6 with TRBJ2-5; TRBD2 agrees at 14 bases. Unmatched junction bases numbered 8, after V lost 4 bases and J lost 0 bases. CDR3 length: 18 amino acids. Germline CDR1 SGHDT, CDR2 YYEEEE. CDR3 in DNA: TGTGCCAGCAGCCTAGGACTAGCGGGAGGCTTCTACCAAGAGACCCAGTACTTC. Translation: CASSLGLAGGFYQETQYF. Drawing the rest from reference TRBV5-6 and TRBJ2-5, the complete variable domain is DAGVTQSPTHLIKTRGQQVTLRCSPKSGHDTVSWYQQALGQGPQFIFQYYEEEERQRGNFPDRFSGHQFPNYSSELNVNALLLGDSALYLCASSLGLAGGFYQETQYFGPGTRLLVL.

V usage is TRBV7-6 and J usage is TRBJ2-7; D is undetermined. V was cut by 1 base and J by 5 bases, with 6 bases left in between. Germline V CDR1 and CDR2: SGHVS, FNYEAQ. The CDR3 is 12 residues long. This chain's CDR3 is CASSLVRHEQYF. The CDR3 bases are TGTGCCAGCAGCTTAGTGCGCCACGAGCAGTACTTC.

The V and J genes are TRBV5-1 and TRBJ2-7; maybe TRBD1 (5 bases). Between the trimmed V and J ends, which lost 5 bases and 5 bases, there was a span of 20 bases. CDR1 SGHRS and CDR2 YFSETQ come from the germline V gene. CDR3 length: 15 residues. CDR3 amino acids: CASRPRGLDRDEQYF. The DNA of the CDR3 is TGCGCCAGCAGGCCTAGGGGCCTCGACCGGGACGAGCAGTACTTC.

Details on this clone: In the same sample, other DNA sequences code for this CDR3. The rearrangement uses TRBV14 and TRBJ1-2; D gene unclear. This CDR3 region has 12 residues. CDR1 and CDR2 from the germline V gene are SGHDN and FVKESK. V was shortened by 4 bases and J by 4 bases, with 7 bases between the two germline ends. Written as DNA, the CDR3 is TGTGCCAGCAGCCGCCTTGGCTATGGCTACACCTTC. Protein product: CASSRLGYGYTF.

This clone appeared once. The chain recombines TRBV7-9 with TRBJ2-3; D possibly corresponds to TRBD2 (6 bases). The ends were cut back, 2 bases at V and 1 base at J, with 10 bases in the middle. Germline V gives CDR1 SEHNR, CDR2 FQNEAQ (reference sequence). The CDR3 covers 15 residues. The CDR3 here is CASSLLASGTDTQYF. DNA for the CDR3: TGTGCCAGCAGCTTACTCGCTAGCGGCACAGATACGCAGTATTTT.

V is TRBV19 and J is TRBJ2-3, with D hard to call. Trimming took 5 bases from V and 0 from J, leaving 9 bases between them. This CDR3 contains 14 residues. Germline V gives CDR1 LNHDA, CDR2 SQIVND (reference sequence). The CDR3 DNA sequence: TGTGCCAGTAGTCTCGGTCCTAGCACAGATACGCAGTATTTT. It is translated as CASSLGPSTDTQYF.

The chain links TRBV7-9 to TRBJ1-2, with TRBD1 matching 7 bases. The CDR3 has 12 residues. The V segment lost 11 bases and the J segment 8 bases; nucleotides outside the gene matches: 11. Germline loops: CDR1 SEHNR, CDR2 FQNEAQ (reference sequence). In DNA, the CDR3 is TGTGCCGGCCGGGACAGCTTTAGCGGCTACACCTTC. Its protein is CAGRDSFSGYTF.

V gene TRBV5-5 combines with J gene TRBJ1-5, with D uncertain. Trimming took off 5 bases at V and 0 bases at J, with 9 bases between the two ends. The CDR3 has 14 residues. Germline V gene sequence: CDR1 SGHKS, CDR2 YYEKEE (reference sequence). The CDR3 sequence: CASSSHFSNQPQHF. The CDR3 DNA follows: TGTGCCAGCAGTTCACACTTTAGCAATCAGCCCCAGCATTTT.

This clone was picked up one time. The CDR3 sequence is CASSLDGRNEQYF. The CDR3 DNA follows: TGTGCCAGCAGCTTAGACGGACGGAACGAGCAGTACTTC. V is TRBV7-2 and J is TRBJ2-7; D unclear. The V end was cut by 1 base, the J end by 5 bases, with 9 bases between. Germline CDR1 and CDR2: SGHTA and FQGNSA. This CDR3 is built from 13 residues.

CDR3 loop: CAWSSGNPYEQYF. The CDR3 DNA reads TGTGCCTGGAGTTCAGGGAACCCCTACGAGCAGTACTTC. The chain uses TRBV30 and TRBJ2-7; possibly TRBD1 for D (5 bases). The germline V and J ends were trimmed by 2 bases and 2 bases, with 10 bases remaining between them. Germline V lookup: CDR1 GTSNPN, CDR2 SVGIG (reference sequence). The CDR3 runs to 13 residues.

V and J are TRBV28 and TRBJ2-4; a possible D gene is TRBD2 (5 bases). Germline CDR1 MDHEN, CDR2 SYDVKM. This CDR3 is 15 amino acids long. V was clipped by 6 bases and J by 1 base, with 13 bases between them. As DNA, the CDR3 is TGTGCCAGCAGCCTTAGAGGGCCCGCCAAAAACATTCAGTACTTC. Translation: CASSLRGPAKNIQYF.

The J gene is TRBJ1-2, the V gene TRBV6-4; no reliable D call. Germline lookup yields CDR1 MRHNA and CDR2 SNTAGT. The V end lost 0 bases, the J end lost 4 bases, and 12 bases lay between the germline ends. The CDR3 loop spans 15 amino acids. The CDR3 is CASSDSGGSVYGYTF. The CDR3 coding sequence is TGTGCCAGCAGTGACTCTGGCGGCAGTGTCTATGGCTACACCTTC.

The chain links TRBV7-2 to TRBJ2-2, with TRBD2 identical over 8 bases. CDR1 and CDR2 (germline): SGHTA, FQGNSA. The J segment lost 3 bases and the V segment lost 3 bases, leaving 3 bases of the junction unmatched. This CDR3 region has 15 residues. In DNA form, the CDR3 reads TGTGCCAGCAGCTTTATCGGGGGGGACACCGGGGAGCTGTTTTTT. Encoded protein: CASSFIGGDTGELFF.

As regards this clone: This specimen includes other DNA sequences encoding the same CDR3. The chain uses TRBV2 and TRBJ2-5; D remains ambiguous. V lost 7 bases and J 2 bases, leaving 5 bases between the germline ends. Germline V gene data show CDR1 as SNHLY and CDR2 as FYNNEI. CDR3 length equals 11 residues. The CDR3 sequence is CASTQQETQYF. For the CDR3, the DNA is TGTGCCAGCACGCAGCAAGAGACCCAGTACTTC.

The V and J genes are TRBV25-1 and TRBJ1-5; a weak D match, TRBD1 (6 bases). CDR3 length: 13 residues. Germline lookup yields CDR1 MGHDK and CDR2 SYGVNS. The V and J ends lost 6 bases and 9 bases respectively, with 15 bases between them. The CDR3, as DNA: TGTGCCAGCAGCACCGGGACAAATTTGCCCCAGCATTTT. It yields the protein CASSTGTNLPQHF.

The V call is TRBV10-3, the J call TRBJ2-2; TRBD1 agrees at 9 bases. The V gene's germline CDR1 is ENHRY and CDR2 SYGVKD. V was pared by 10 bases and J by 0 bases, with 3 bases of the junction left unmatched. CDR3 length equals 14 residues. CDR3 sequence: CATRQGANTGELFF. The CDR3 nucleotides are TGTGCCACCCGACAGGGGGCGAACACCGGGGAGCTGTTTTTT.

This clone has a handful of counts. Sequence at one end of the junction differs from germline and may be a read error. The chain joins TRBV10-1 to TRBJ2-1; TRBD1 is a possible D gene (5 bases). Germline values: CDR1 WNHNN, CDR2 SYGVQD (reference sequence). CDR3 length: 13 residues. The CDR3 here is CASSEGEYTEQFF. CDR3 nucleotide sequence: TGCGCCAGCAGTGAAGGGGAATACACTGAGCAGTTCTTC.

The CDR3 region is CASSYSSGRADEQFF. The CDR3 nucleotides read TGTGCCAGCAGTTATTCTAGCGGGAGGGCCGATGAGCAGTTCTTC. This chain uses TRBV6-5 with TRBJ2-1; 12 nucleotides line up with TRBD2. V shed 3 bases and J 8 bases; nucleotides not matched to a gene: 5. Germline V lookup: CDR1 MNHEY, CDR2 SVGAGI. The CDR3 is made up of 15 amino acids.

V usage is TRBV7-2 and J usage is TRBJ1-2, with 7 bases identical to TRBD1. CDR1 and CDR2 from the germline V gene are SGHTA and FQGNSA. This CDR3 is built from 17 residues. J was trimmed by 2 bases and V by 2 bases; bases with no gene match: 11. DNA of the CDR3: TGTGCCAGCAGCTTACCCTCCTTGGGCAGGGGGAACTATGGCTACACCTTC. It encodes CASSLPSLGRGNYGYTF.